This entry concerns a single T cell receptor (beta chain). The PCR used 60 Vbeta and 13 Jbeta primers. Produced via immunoSEQ multiplex PCR; TCRdb's table is partial and in-frame only. The table includes 50,000 or so clones, roughly three fifths detected once. These data belong to a study of cytomegalovirus exposure and HLA in healthy donors. This CDR3 has 13 residues. V was trimmed by 1 base and J by 7 bases, leaving 8 bases between them. The germline V gene encodes CDR1 SGHTA and CDR2 FQGNSA. The sequence was obtained from a human donor in good health. The V and J genes are TRBV7-2 and TRBJ2-1, with TRBD2 as a possible D gene (5 bases). Source material: PBMCs. In DNA form, the CDR3 reads TGTGCCAGCAGCTTAGTCGGGGAAAATGAGCAGTTCTTC. Translating gives CASSLVGENEQFF. The whole variable domain, filled in from reference TRBV7-2 and TRBJ2-1, reads GAGVSQSPSNKVTEKGKDVELRCDPISGHTALYWYRQSLGQGLEFLIYFQGNSAPDKSGLPSDRFSAERTGGSVSTLTIQRTQQEDSAVYLCASSLVGENEQFFGPGTRLTVL.